Below are 15 T cell receptor beta chains sequenced from a single sample in a study of blood T cells in healthy people across ages. The use of a sample-barcoded 5' primer and a J-beta primer mix characterized a second PCR of roughly 6 to 12 cycles. MiXCR, applied by TCRdb to the 5' RACE reads, yields one record per CDR3 protein. Of roughly 1,700,000 distinct CDR3 sequences in the sample, 28% were seen once. The specimen was blood. These receptors were collected from a woman in her thirties in good health.

Turning to this clonotype: Since a much larger clone is just one base distant, this may be a read error. The chain combines TRBV6-5 with TRBJ2-1, with D possibly TRBD1 on 6 matching bases. The DNA end is more similar to TRBJ2-7, so the J call may be wrong. The germline V gene has CDR1 MNHEY and CDR2 SVGAGI. This CDR3 region has 13 residues. This CDR3 is CGSSPRDIGEQYF. The CDR3, as DNA: TGTGGCAGCAGTCCCAGGGACATTGGGGAGCAGTACTTC.

This chain connects TRBV20-1 to TRBJ2-1, with 8 bases that match TRBD2. The CDR3 is 16 residues long. Germline CDR1 and CDR2: DFQATT and SNEGSKA (reference sequence). Unmatched junction bases numbered 11, after V lost 7 bases and J lost 0 bases. The CDR3 sequence is CSGHSSGQSSYNEQFF. The CDR3 DNA reads TGCAGTGGGCATTCTAGCGGGCAGAGCTCCTACAATGAGCAGTTCTTC.

This chain uses TRBV29-1 with TRBJ2-1, with 8 bases lining up with TRBD1. Germline V gene sequence: CDR1 SQVTM, CDR2 ANQGSEA. The CDR3 loop spans 14 amino acids. V lost 6 bases and J lost 5; bases outside the gene matches: 9. The CDR3 nucleotides read TGCAGCGTGGAGGACAGGGACGTACACAATGAGCAGTTCTTC. The encoded protein is CSVEDRDVHNEQFF.

This clonotype was found a few times. The CDR3 here is CASSFGGSDEQYF. CDR3 coding DNA: TGTGCCAGCAGTTTCGGGGGGTCCGACGAGCAGTACTTC. The rearrangement uses TRBV28 and TRBJ2-7, with TRBD2 identical over 7 bases. Trimming at V came to 3 bases and at J to 5 bases, leaving 4 bases not matched to a gene. CDR3 length: 13 amino acids. The V gene's germline CDR1 is MDHEN and CDR2 SYDVKM.

This clonotype was counted at least ten times. The chain joins TRBV7-2 to TRBJ2-3; 12 positions match TRBD2. Germline V gene lookup returns CDR1 SGHTA and CDR2 FQGNSA. The CDR3 contains 17 residues. The V segment lost 2 bases and the J segment 6 bases; nucleotides outside the gene matches: 9. This CDR3 is CASSLTRLAGAADTQYF. The DNA for the CDR3 is TGTGCCAGCAGCTTAACCCGACTAGCGGGAGCGGCTGATACGCAGTATTTT.

The chain recombines TRBV10-3 with TRBJ2-1; D is uncertain. The DNA end favors TRBJ2-7, so the J call may be wrong. There are 13 residues in the CDR3. Per the germline V gene, CDR1 is ENHRY and CDR2 is SYGVKD. In nucleotides, the CDR3 is TGTGCCATCAGTGCGAACTACCACAATGAGCAGTACTTC. It codes for CAISANYHNEQYF.

The gene calls are TRBV7-9 and TRBJ2-2, with D possibly TRBD2 on 5 matching bases. Germline CDR1 reads SEHNR; CDR2 reads FQNEAQ (reference sequence). V lost 4 bases to trimming and J lost 7 bases, with 13 bases between them. This CDR3 comprises 14 residues. This CDR3 is CASSSPRAGGELFF. DNA for the CDR3: TGTGCCAGCAGCTCGCCCCGGGCGGGCGGGGAGCTGTTTTTT.

The chain employs TRBV29-1 and TRBJ2-3; unclear D gene. Germline V gives CDR1 SQVTM, CDR2 ANQGSEA. V shed 5 bases and J shed 4 bases, with 7 bases lying between them. CDR3 size: 11 residues. For the CDR3, the DNA is TGCAGCGTTAAGCCGGCAGATACGCAGTATTTT. The encoded protein is CSVKPADTQYF.

This clonotype was observed at least ten times. This chain connects TRBV2 to TRBJ2-7, with TRBD2 matching 7 bases. The trim removed 4 bases at V and 4 bases at J, leaving 10 bases unmatched. CDR1 and CDR2 from the germline V gene are SNHLY and FYNNEI. The CDR3 is 15 amino acids. CDR3 amino acids: CASSANSGVAYEQYF. The CDR3 nucleotides are TGTGCCAGCAGTGCTAACAGCGGGGTTGCGTACGAGCAGTACTTC.

This clonotype was counted a few times. This chain links TRBV7-9 with TRBJ1-4; D is possibly TRBD1 (5 bases). The CDR3 has 15 residues. Germline V gene data show CDR1 as SEHNR and CDR2 as FQNEAQ (reference sequence). V was trimmed by 5 bases and J by 5 bases, leaving 15 bases between them. CDR3 loop: CASSLLDTFNEKLFF. CDR3 bases: TGTGCCAGCAGCCTTCTGGACACGTTCAATGAAAAACTGTTTTTT.

V usage is TRBV18 and J usage is TRBJ1-1, with 10 bases that match TRBD1. Trimming took 7 bases from V and 4 from J; bases not matched to a gene: 3. The CDR3 is 13 residues long. In germline, CDR1 is KGHSH, CDR2 LQKENI. The CDR3 here is CASLDRGFTEAFF. In DNA, the CDR3 is TGTGCCAGCTTGGACAGGGGGTTCACTGAAGCTTTCTTT.

This clonotype has a handful of counts. This rearrangement joins TRBV12-3 or TRBV12-4 to TRBJ1-2; weak D call: TRBD1 (6 bases). The germline V and J ends were trimmed by 4 bases and 8 bases, with 17 bases remaining between them. The CDR3 consists of 14 residues. The CDR3 protein is CASSSGAQSPGYTF. CDR3 bases: TGTGCCAGCAGTTCGGGGGCACAGAGCCCAGGCTACACCTTC.

This chain connects TRBV12-3 or TRBV12-4 to TRBJ2-1; perhaps TRBD2 as D (5 bases). V lost 6 bases to trimming and J lost 0 bases, with 12 bases between them. The CDR3 covers 15 residues. The CDR3 nucleotides read TGTGCCAGCAGGCAGCGGAGGAGCTCCTACAATGAGCAGTTCTTC. Its protein product is CASRQRRSSYNEQFF.

There are a few counts of this clonotype. The rearrangement joins TRBV7-2 to TRBJ2-3; 9 nucleotides align to TRBD2. CDR3 length equals 17 residues. Losses at the gene ends were 4 bases for V and 4 bases for J; bases not matched to a gene: 12. Germline CDR1 is SGHTA and CDR2 is FQGNSA. Here the CDR3 reads CASSSAIGTSTPDTQYF. The CDR3 coding sequence is TGTGCCAGCAGCTCGGCAATCGGGACTAGCACTCCAGATACGCAGTATTTT.

This clonotype has ten or more counts. The chain uses TRBV10-3 and TRBJ2-1; 9 bases match TRBD2. Germline V gene lookup returns CDR1 ENHRY and CDR2 SYGVKD. CDR3 size: 20 residues. Trimming cost V 2 bases and J 3 bases; bases outside gene matches: 17. This chain's CDR3 is CAISEAPRGGAALDYNEQFF. DNA of the CDR3: TGTGCCATCAGTGAGGCACCCCGCGGGGGGGCCGCTTTGGACTACAATGAGCAGTTCTTC.